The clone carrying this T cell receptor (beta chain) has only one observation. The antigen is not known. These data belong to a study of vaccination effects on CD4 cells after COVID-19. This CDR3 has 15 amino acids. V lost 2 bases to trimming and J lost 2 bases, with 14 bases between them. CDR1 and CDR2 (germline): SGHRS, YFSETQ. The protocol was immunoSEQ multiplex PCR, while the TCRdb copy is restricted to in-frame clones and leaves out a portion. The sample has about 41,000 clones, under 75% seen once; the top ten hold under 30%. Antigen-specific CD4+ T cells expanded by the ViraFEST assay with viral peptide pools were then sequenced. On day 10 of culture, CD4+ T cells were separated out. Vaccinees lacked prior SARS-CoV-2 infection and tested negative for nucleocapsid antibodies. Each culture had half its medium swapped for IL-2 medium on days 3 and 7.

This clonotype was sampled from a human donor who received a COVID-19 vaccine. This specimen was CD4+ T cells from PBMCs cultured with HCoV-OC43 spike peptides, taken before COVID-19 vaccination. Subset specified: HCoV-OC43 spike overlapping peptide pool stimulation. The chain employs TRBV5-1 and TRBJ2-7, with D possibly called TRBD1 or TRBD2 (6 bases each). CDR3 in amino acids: CASSFNSGGPYEQYF. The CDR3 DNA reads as TGCGCCAGCAGCTTCAATTCCGGGGGCCCCTACGAGCAGTACTTC.